The 19 T cell receptor beta chains reported below all come from one sample, sequenced in a study of blood T cell repertoires in COVID-19. Sequencing used immunoSEQ multiplex PCR; TCRdb keeps in-frame clones, though not all of them. The repertoire holds roughly 100,000 clones, with about 90% as singletons. The sequenced sample consisted of peripheral blood. These receptors were taken from a man aged 45-60 years with active COVID-19.

The CDR3 DNA is TGTGCCAGCAGTTTGCCGGGGACAGGGAAAGGTGGCGGCTACACCTTC. Translated: CASSLPGTGKGGGYTF. This chain uses TRBV6-2 or TRBV6-3 with TRBJ1-2; 9 nucleotides match TRBD1. CDR1 and CDR2 (germline): MNHEY, SVGEGT. V dropped 4 bases and J dropped 8; count of bases not matched to a gene: 14. CDR3 length: 16 residues.

The chain links TRBV19 to TRBJ1-1; D is perhaps TRBD1 (5 bases). This CDR3 region has 14 residues. V lost 3 bases and J lost 2, with 10 bases in between. The germline V gene encodes CDR1 LNHDA and CDR2 SQIVND (reference sequence). CDR3 amino acids: CASSIGQFNTEAFF. Written as DNA, the CDR3 is TGTGCCAGTAGTATCGGACAATTCAACACTGAAGCTTTCTTT.

This chain uses TRBV7-2 with TRBJ2-1, with 14 bases lining up with TRBD2. The CDR3 sequence is 15 residues long. Germline trimming cut 5 bases from V and 6 bases from J; bases unmatched to any gene: 3. Germline V lookup: CDR1 SGHTA, CDR2 FQGNSA. The CDR3 loop is CASSPGTSGSNEQFF. DNA of the CDR3: TGTGCCAGCAGCCCTGGGACTAGCGGGAGCAATGAGCAGTTCTTC.

The V call is TRBV14, the J call TRBJ1-1, with 10 bases identical to TRBD1. Germline values: CDR1 SGHDN, CDR2 FVKESK. The V and J ends lost 5 bases and 3 bases, in that order; junction bases with no gene match: 6. The CDR3 has 15 amino acids. CDR3 sequence: CASSRVDRGDTEAFF. In DNA form, the CDR3 reads TGTGCCAGCAGCAGAGTGGACAGGGGGGACACTGAAGCTTTCTTT.

This chain uses TRBV2 with TRBJ1-1, with D tentatively TRBD1 (6 bases). CDR3 length: 14 residues. Germline lookup yields CDR1 SNHLY and CDR2 FYNNEI. Deletions cut 6 bases from V and 6 bases from J, with 17 bases between. The CDR3 sequence: CASREQGRQAEAFF. In nucleotides, the CDR3 is TGTGCCAGCAGAGAACAGGGCCGTCAGGCTGAAGCTTTCTTT. Full variable domain (missing parts from reference TRBV2 and TRBJ1-1): EPEVTQTPSHQVTQMGQEVILRCVPISNHLYFYWYRQILGQKVEFLVSFYNNEISEKSEIFDDQFSVERPDGSNFTLKIRSTKLEDSAMYFCASREQGRQAEAFFGQGTRLTVV.

This rearrangement joins TRBV19 to TRBJ1-2; 9 bases are shared with TRBD1. In germline, CDR1 is LNHDA, CDR2 SQIVND (reference sequence). The CDR3 has 15 residues. The ends lost 4 bases at V and 4 bases at J; junction bases unmatched: 7. Here the CDR3 DNA reads TGTGCCAGTAGTAACGGGGGACAGGGAAGCTATGGCTACACCTTC. It encodes CASSNGGQGSYGYTF. Full variable domain (outside the CDR3, taken from reference TRBV19 and TRBJ1-2): DGGITQSPKYLFRKEGQNVTLSCEQNLNHDAMYWYRQDPGQGLRLIYYSQIVNDFQKGDIAEGYSVSREKKESFPLTVTSAQKNPTAFYLCASSNGGQGSYGYTFGSGTRLTVV.

This sequence joins TRBV7-2 and TRBJ1-4, with a weak D call TRBD1 (5 bases). The ends were cut back, 5 bases at V and 7 bases at J, with 26 bases in the middle. The germline CDR1 and CDR2 sequences are SGHTA and FQGNSA. The CDR3 runs 18 residues. CDR3 coding DNA: TGTGCCAGCAGCGCTCAACCCCACAGGTTTAAGCTAGGTGAAAAACTGTTTTTT. This sequence encodes CASSAQPHRFKLGEKLFF. Full variable domain (outside the CDR3, taken from reference TRBV7-2 and TRBJ1-4): GAGVSQSPSNKVTEKGKDVELRCDPISGHTALYWYRQSLGQGLEFLIYFQGNSAPDKSGLPSDRFSAERTGGSVSTLTIQRTQQEDSAVYLCASSAQPHRFKLGEKLFFGSGTQLSVL.

This rearrangement joins TRBV6-2 or TRBV6-3 to TRBJ2-7; no clear D. There are 13 residues in the CDR3. Germline assignment: CDR1 MNHEY and CDR2 SVGEGT. Trimming stripped 5 bases from V and 0 bases from J, with 8 bases between. The CDR3 loop reads CASSPPLSYEQYF. The CDR3 DNA sequence: TGTGCCAGCAGTCCCCCCCTCTCCTACGAGCAGTACTTC.

V usage is TRBV7-3 and J usage is TRBJ2-1, with 10 bases matching TRBD2. With 2 bases clipped from V and 4 bases from J, the junction kept 2 bases outside the gene matches. The CDR3 extends over 15 amino acids. Germline V gene sequence: CDR1 SGHTA, CDR2 FQGTGA. In DNA, the CDR3 is TGTGCCAGCAGCTTAGAGACTAGCGGGTACAATGAGCAGTTCTTC. Protein sequence: CASSLETSGYNEQFF.

The chain couples TRBV15 to TRBJ1-1; D is undetermined. Germline assignment: CDR1 LNHNV and CDR2 YYDKDF (reference sequence). CDR3 length equals 12 residues. The V end lost 2 bases, the J end lost 8 bases, and 9 bases lay between the germline ends. The CDR3 is CATSRQSREAFF. In DNA, the CDR3 is TGTGCCACCAGCAGACAAAGCAGGGAAGCTTTCTTT. The variable domain in full, with the rest retrieved from reference TRBV15 and TRBJ1-1, is DAMVIQNPRYQVTQFGKPVTLSCSQTLNHNVMYWYQQKSSQAPKLLFHYYDKDFNNEADTPDNFQSRRPNTSFCFLDIRSPGLGDTAMYLCATSRQSREAFFGQGTRLTVV.

This chain links TRBV20-1 with TRBJ2-5; D unresolved. The CDR3 is 13 amino acids. CDR1 and CDR2 from the germline V gene are DFQATT and SNEGSKA (reference sequence). With 3 bases removed from V and 2 bases from J, the gap between germline ends came to 10 bases. The CDR3 DNA reads TGCAGTGCTAGTGTCCGTTCGCAAGAGACCCAGTACTTC. This translates into CSASVRSQETQYF.

This clone was observed a handful of times. The chain combines TRBV6-2 or TRBV6-3 with TRBJ2-3; 9 nucleotides line up with TRBD2. The V segment lost 2 bases and the J segment 5 bases; nucleotides outside the gene matches: 8. Germline V gene data show CDR1 as MNHEY and CDR2 as SVGEGT. The CDR3 has 16 residues. For the CDR3, the DNA is TGTGCCAGCAGTTACCCGCGGGGGGGCCTAAGAGATACGCAGTATTTT. It yields the protein CASSYPRGGLRDTQYF.

This clone occurred a few times. The chain is built from TRBV5-4 and TRBJ1-2, with no clear D. The CDR3 extends over 13 amino acids. V was cut by 4 bases and J by 6 bases, with 13 bases left in between. Germline loops: CDR1 SGHNT, CDR2 YYREEE (reference sequence). CDR3 loop: CASSQQGRDGYTF. The CDR3 nucleotides are TGTGCCAGCAGCCAGCAAGGGCGGGATGGCTACACCTTC.

V usage is TRBV6-5 and J usage is TRBJ1-2, with 7 bases identical to TRBD1. Germline CDR1 and CDR2: MNHEY and SVGAGI. Trimming removed 8 bases from V and 4 bases from J; junction bases left unmatched: 10. The CDR3 totals 14 residues. The CDR3 nucleotides read TGTGCCAGCCTGCCCAGGGGGACAGTCTATGGCTACACCTTC. Translated, it gives CASLPRGTVYGYTF.

The V and J genes are TRBV10-2 and TRBJ2-2; 8 bases agree with TRBD1. The CDR3 length is 14 residues. Losses at the gene ends were 5 bases for V and 6 bases for J; bases not matched to a gene: 5. Germline CDR1 and CDR2: WSHSY and SAAADI. The CDR3 reads CASSSSGGPGELFF. The CDR3 nucleotides read TGCGCCAGCAGTAGTTCAGGGGGCCCCGGGGAGCTGTTTTTT.

The chain has TRBV5-6 and TRBJ1-5; 8 bases are shared with TRBD1. The junction had 5 bases not matched to a gene; V was cut back by 0 bases and J by 6 bases. The V gene's germline CDR1 is SGHDT and CDR2 YYEEEE. The CDR3 runs 15 residues. This CDR3 is CASSLAEDRVQPQHF. The CDR3 DNA reads TGTGCCAGCAGCTTGGCCGAGGACAGGGTTCAGCCCCAGCATTTT.

Only one count was recorded for this clone. This sequence joins TRBV21-1 and TRBJ1-2. TRBV21-1 is noted as a pseudogene. There are 16 residues in the CDR3. The CDR3 protein is CASSSFIDEELHGYTF. CDR3 bases: TGTGCCAGCAGCTCTTTCATTGACGAGGAATTACATGGCTACACCTTC.

This chain uses TRBV11-3 with TRBJ2-1; D perhaps matches TRBD1 (5 bases). Germline V gives CDR1 SGHNT, CDR2 YENEEA. CDR3 size: 16 residues. Trimming left V 1 base short and J 4 bases short, with 14 bases between. CDR3 nucleotide sequence: TGTGCCAGCAGCTTAGGGGGCAGTTCCCCTTACAATGAGCAGTTCTTC. It codes for CASSLGGSSPYNEQFF.

V usage is TRBV3-1 (or the pseudogene TRBV3-2) and J usage is TRBJ1-2; 9 nucleotides match TRBD1. The junction had 12 bases not matched to a gene; V was cut back by 5 bases and J by 8 bases. CDR1 is LGHDT and CDR2 is YNNKEL in the germline V gene (reference sequence). The CDR3 totals 15 residues. The CDR3 DNA sequence: TGTGCCAGCAGCTCCATTCCGGGACAGGGAGGAGGCTACACCTTC. It codes for CASSSIPGQGGGYTF.